A single sample gave rise to the 28 T cell receptor beta chains below, sequenced in a study of long-term antiretroviral therapy in people with HIV. The assay, immunoSEQ v3.0, was run at survey level. Produced via immunoSEQ multiplex PCR; TCRdb's table is partial and in-frame only. Among roughly 18,000 clones listed, roughly 91% were seen once. The source was unsorted PBMCs, collected 3 years after starting antiretroviral therapy. The receptors were gathered from a man aged 50 to 59 with HIV.

The chain uses TRBV25-1 and TRBJ1-1, with D possibly TRBD1 on 6 matching bases. V dropped 8 bases and J dropped 1 base, with 11 bases sitting between them. Germline CDR1 is MGHDK and CDR2 is SYGVNS. This CDR3 region has 13 residues. CDR3 nucleotide sequence: TGTGCCAGCGGCCCGGGACAGAACACTGAAGCTTTCTTT. Its translation: CASGPGQNTEAFF.

The rearrangement joins TRBV7-6 to TRBJ2-3; D call uncertain. CDR1 and CDR2 (germline): SGHVS, FNYEAQ. This CDR3 has 14 residues. V shed 2 bases and J shed 2 bases, with 8 bases lying between them. CDR3 region: CASSLRGNTDTQYF. The CDR3 DNA reads TGTGCCAGCAGCTTAAGAGGCAACACAGATACGCAGTATTTT.

The chain combines TRBV6-5 with TRBJ2-1; no clear D gene. The germline gives CDR1 MNHEY, CDR2 SVGAGI. V lost 4 bases and J lost 0, with 10 bases in between. This CDR3 is built from 15 residues. In DNA, the CDR3 is TGTGCCAGCAGTTCGGGTGTAACCTCCTACAATGAGCAGTTCTTC. It codes for CASSSGVTSYNEQFF.

The chain uses TRBV15 and TRBJ1-1; D gene ambiguous. The CDR3 has 15 amino acids. Trimming removed 0 bases at V and 3 bases at J, with 11 bases between. Germline loops: CDR1 LNHNV, CDR2 YYDKDF (reference sequence). CDR3 region: CATSRDYGTDTEAFF. The CDR3 DNA sequence: TGTGCCACCAGCAGAGATTACGGCACCGACACTGAAGCTTTCTTT. Complete variable domain (other parts from reference TRBV15 and TRBJ1-1): DAMVIQNPRYQVTQFGKPVTLSCSQTLNHNVMYWYQQKSSQAPKLLFHYYDKDFNNEADTPDNFQSRRPNTSFCFLDIRSPGLGDTAMYLCATSRDYGTDTEAFFGQGTRLTVV.

The V call is TRBV2, the J call TRBJ1-2; TRBD1 might be the D (6 bases). This CDR3 region has 14 residues. V gave up 1 base and J gave up 7 bases, with 13 bases separating them. Germline CDR1 SNHLY, CDR2 FYNNEI. In nucleotides, the CDR3 is TGTGCCAGCAGTGAAGTGGCAGGGGTGGCTGGCTACACCTTC. It specifies CASSEVAGVAGYTF.

The table lists this clone with a count of one. The chain recombines TRBV5-6 with TRBJ1-2; D gene ambiguous. Germline V CDR1 and CDR2: SGHDT, YYEEEE. V dropped 1 base and J dropped 8 bases, with 18 bases sitting between them. The CDR3 runs to 15 residues. The CDR3 sequence: CASSLSQVRQEGYTF. DNA for the CDR3: TGTGCCAGCAGCTTGAGTCAGGTACGGCAGGAGGGCTACACCTTC.

This chain links TRBV18 with TRBJ1-4; no reliable D call. CDR1 is KGHSH, CDR2 LQKENI, per germline. Trimming pared 0 bases from V and 6 bases from J, leaving 11 bases between. This CDR3 is 15 amino acids long. DNA for the CDR3: TGTGCCAGCTCACCACCGAGTAATACTCATGAAAAACTGTTTTTT. It encodes CASSPPSNTHEKLFF.

This clone was found once. The V and J genes are TRBV9 and TRBJ2-1; a possible D gene is TRBD2 (5 bases). This CDR3 region has 17 residues. With 3 bases removed from V and 7 bases from J, the gap between germline ends came to 23 bases. Germline V gene data show CDR1 as SGDLS and CDR2 as YYNGEE. The CDR3: CASSAFRTGSRLNEQFF. In DNA, the CDR3 is TGTGCCAGCAGCGCCTTTAGGACGGGGAGCCGTTTGAATGAGCAGTTCTTC.

This clone was counted once. This rearrangement joins TRBV9 to TRBJ2-7; 11 nucleotides line up with TRBD1. Trimming removed 4 bases from V and 3 bases from J; junction bases left unmatched: 6. The CDR3 contains 15 residues. Germline values: CDR1 SGDLS, CDR2 YYNGEE. CDR3 loop: CASSPRTGGLYEQYF. The CDR3 region has the DNA TGTGCCAGCAGCCCGCGGACAGGGGGCCTCTACGAGCAGTACTTC.

The chain couples TRBV7-2 to TRBJ1-1, with 8 positions matching TRBD1. With 4 bases clipped from V and 3 bases from J, the junction kept 1 base outside the gene matches. This CDR3 comprises 13 residues. Germline CDR1 reads SGHTA; CDR2 reads FQGNSA. CDR3 sequence reads: CASSYRGDTEAFF. CDR3 DNA sequence: TGTGCCAGCAGCTACAGGGGGGACACTGAAGCTTTCTTT.

This chain joins TRBV6-4 and TRBJ1-2; D might be TRBD1 (6 bases). The germline gives CDR1 MRHNA, CDR2 SNTAGT. Trimming took off 6 bases at V and 4 bases at J, with 12 bases between the two ends. The CDR3 spans 13 residues. CDR3 sequence: CASSKEGGYGYTF. In DNA form, the CDR3 reads TGTGCCAGCAGCAAAGAAGGGGGCTATGGCTACACCTTC.

This sequence joins TRBV6-6 and TRBJ1-2; 10 bases agree with TRBD1. The CDR3 has 15 residues. J was trimmed by 2 bases and V by 6 bases; bases with no gene match: 6. CDR1 and CDR2 (germline): MNHNY, SVGAGI (reference sequence). The DNA for the CDR3 is TGTGCCAGCAGACCCCGACAGGGGGCAAACTATGGCTACACCTTC. Translated: CASRPRQGANYGYTF.

The genes are TRBV4-3 and TRBJ2-2, with no clear D. Trimming took off 3 bases at V and 0 bases at J, with 2 bases between the two ends. The CDR3 runs to 13 residues. Per germline, CDR1 LGHNA and CDR2 YSLEER. Written as DNA, the CDR3 is TGCGCCAGCAGCCATTCGAACACCGGGGAGCTGTTTTTT. This sequence encodes CASSHSNTGELFF.

The rearrangement joins TRBV9 to TRBJ1-1, with 8 bases fitting TRBD1. The V gene end was trimmed by 0 bases and the J gene end by 6 bases; junction bases not matched to a gene: 7. Germline-derived CDR1 and CDR2 are SGDLS and YYNGEE. This CDR3 is 15 amino acids long. The CDR3 DNA reads as TGTGCCAGCAGCGTAGGGGGGACAGGAGACCCTGAAGCTTTCTTT. It specifies CASSVGGTGDPEAFF.

The chain uses TRBV29-1 and TRBJ2-5; 10 bases line up with TRBD1. The J call may be wrong; the DNA end is better matched by TRBJ2-7. The germline CDR1 and CDR2 sequences are SQVTM and ANQGSEA. This CDR3 comprises 13 residues. The CDR3 DNA reads TGCAGCGTTGCCGGGACAGGGGCCTACGAGCAGTACTTC. This sequence encodes CSVAGTGAYEQYF.

The chain combines TRBV18 with TRBJ1-6; D is uncertain. CDR3 size: 16 residues. Germline V CDR1 and CDR2: KGHSH, LQKENI. V was trimmed by 2 bases and J by 3 bases, leaving 11 bases between them. For the CDR3, the DNA is TGTGCCAGCTCACCAAACGAAAAGAACTATAATTCACCCCTCCACTTT. Protein sequence: CASSPNEKNYNSPLHF.

The chain links TRBV4-1 to TRBJ2-1, with no clear D. The CDR3 has 13 residues. Germline loops: CDR1 MGHRA, CDR2 YSYEKL. Trimming took off 3 bases at V and 10 bases at J, with 13 bases between the two ends. The chain's CDR3 is CASSQWTGGEQFF. In nucleotides, the CDR3 is TGCGCCAGCAGCCAGTGGACCGGTGGAGAGCAGTTCTTC.

The rearrangement uses TRBV2 and TRBJ2-1; a possible D gene is TRBD2 (6 bases). Trimming removed 3 bases at V and 7 bases at J, with 7 bases between. The CDR3 runs to 12 residues. CDR1 is SNHLY and CDR2 is FYNNEI in the germline V gene. DNA of the CDR3: TGTGCCAGCAGTGAGGCGGGGAATGAGCAGTTCTTC. It encodes CASSEAGNEQFF.

This chain connects TRBV4-2 to TRBJ1-2, with 7 bases matching TRBD1. This CDR3 has 12 amino acids. Germline-derived CDR1 and CDR2 are LGHNA and YNFKEQ. J was trimmed by 9 bases and V by 4 bases; bases with no gene match: 5. CDR3 protein: CASSLRQGSYTF. CDR3 in DNA: TGTGCCAGCAGCCTAAGACAGGGAAGCTACACCTTC.

The chain recombines TRBV5-6 with TRBJ2-3; 10 nucleotides agree with TRBD2. With 2 bases clipped from V and 1 base from J, the junction kept 1 base outside the gene matches. CDR3 size: 15 residues. CDR1 and CDR2 from the germline V gene are SGHDT and YYEEEE. The chain's CDR3 is CASSFSGGRTDTQYF. The CDR3 DNA follows: TGTGCCAGCAGCTTTAGCGGGGGGCGCACAGATACGCAGTATTTT.

The sample holds a few counts of this clone. The V and J genes are TRBV30 and TRBJ1-2, with D perhaps TRBD1 (5 bases). The V and J ends lost 0 bases and 12 bases respectively, with 17 bases between them. The germline CDR1 and CDR2 sequences are GTSNPN and SVGIG (reference sequence). This CDR3 spans 13 amino acids. The CDR3 here is CAWSVNGAGRNTF. The DNA of the CDR3 is TGTGCCTGGAGTGTTAACGGGGCTGGGCGAAACACCTTC.

The J gene is TRBJ1-5, the V gene TRBV6-1; no clear D. V gave up 7 bases and J gave up 0 bases, with 13 bases separating them. The CDR3 totals 15 residues. Germline CDR1 reads MNHNS; CDR2 reads SASEGT. CDR3 residues: CASNPNYYSNQPQHF. As DNA, the CDR3 is TGTGCCAGCAACCCGAACTATTATAGCAATCAGCCCCAGCATTTT.

This clone was recorded once. Additional DNA sequences in this sample encode the identical CDR3. This chain connects TRBV30 to TRBJ1-1; D ambiguous. The V gene lost 0 bases and the J gene lost 2 bases, with 7 bases spanning the gap. The CDR3 is 13 residues long. Germline V gene data show CDR1 as GTSNPN and CDR2 as SVGIG (reference sequence). Here the CDR3 reads CAWSVQQNTEAFF. The CDR3 nucleotides are TGTGCCTGGAGTGTGCAGCAAAACACTGAAGCTTTCTTT. Using reference TRBV30 and TRBJ1-1 for the parts outside the CDR3, the full variable domain is SQTIHQWPATLVQPVGSPLSLECTVEGTSNPNLYWYRQAAGRGLQLLFYSVGIGQISSEVPQNLSASRPQDRQFILSSKKLLLSDSGFYLCAWSVQQNTEAFFGQGTRLTVV.

The rearrangement uses TRBV4-3 and TRBJ2-1, with D maybe TRBD1 (5 bases). Germline V gene sequence: CDR1 LGHNA, CDR2 YSLEER. The CDR3 spans 16 residues. Trimming pared 1 base from V and 0 bases from J, leaving 10 bases between. As DNA, the CDR3 is TGCGCCAGCAGCCAAGCCTGGACAAGCTCCTACAATGAGCAGTTCTTC. This gives the protein CASSQAWTSSYNEQFF.

V gene TRBV7-9 combines with J gene TRBJ1-1; D not certain. Germline CDR1 reads SEHNR; CDR2 reads FQNEAQ (reference sequence). V lost 1 base and J 1 base, leaving 4 bases between the germline ends. This CDR3 has 13 amino acids. The CDR3 nucleotides are TGTGCCAGCAGCTTAGGGGAGAACACTGAAGCTTTCTTT. It yields the protein CASSLGENTEAFF.

V usage is TRBV18 and J usage is TRBJ2-6; 8 bases agree with TRBD2. The germline CDR1 and CDR2 sequences are KGHSH and LQKENI. The CDR3 covers 18 residues. Losses at the gene ends were 6 bases for V and 0 bases for J; bases not matched to a gene: 10. CDR3 loop: CASSPRGRSSSGANVLTF. CDR3 DNA sequence: TGTGCCAGCTCTCCCCGCGGGAGGAGCAGCTCTGGGGCCAACGTCCTGACTTTC.

The J gene is TRBJ1-5, the V gene TRBV19; a weak D match, TRBD1 (5 bases). The V and J ends lost 2 bases and 3 bases respectively, with 14 bases between them. The CDR3 runs 16 residues. Germline-derived CDR1 and CDR2 are LNHDA and SQIVND (reference sequence). The chain's CDR3 is CASSITGVKDNQPQHF. For the CDR3, the DNA is TGTGCCAGTAGTATAACAGGAGTGAAGGACAATCAGCCCCAGCATTTT.

The rearrangement uses TRBV23-1 and TRBJ2-7; maybe TRBD2 (7 bases). TRBV23-1 is treated as an ORF (open reading frame) with a function not yet certain. V was shortened by 0 bases and J by 0 bases, with 12 bases between the two germline ends. There are 16 residues in the CDR3. The CDR3 nucleotides are TGCGCCAGCAGTCAATCGAGGGGGACTATCTCCTACGAGCAGTACTTC. Translating it yields CASSQSRGTISYEQYF.